This T cell receptor beta chain was recovered during a study of cytomegalovirus exposure and HLA in healthy donors. Study context: Unique TCRs from HLA-typed donors, 70 million to 85 million of them, were held in an early data release.

Notes on the study in general: CMV antigen specificity of three CMV-associated chains was confirmed in vitro. It was only CMV serostatus that was available as immune exposure information.

With regard to this clone: The antigen remains unidentified.

After removal of 1 base from V and 9 bases from J, the junction contained 11 bases not matched to a gene. The germline CDR1 and CDR2 sequences are SQVTM and ANQGSEA. The CDR3 is 14 amino acids. It was with 60 Vbeta and 13 Jbeta primers that the PCR ran. This table comes from immunoSEQ multiplex PCR, and its TCRdb copy is limited to in-frame clones, with some not included. The sample lists over 150,000 clones, about 72% occurring once. Material: PBMCs. The chain links TRBV29-1 to TRBJ2-7, with TRBD1 matching 8 bases. The receptor was derived from a man aged 50-60 years in good health and CMV-seropositive. In DNA form, the CDR3 reads TGCAGCGTTGAAGGGTCCCAGGGGGCCGCCAGGCAGTACTTC. Translation: CSVEGSQGAARQYF.